The rows below give T cell receptor beta chains drawn from one sample of a study of blood T cell repertoires in COVID-19. Sequenced by immunoSEQ multiplex PCR; TCRdb stores in-frame clones only, minus some. Among about 90,000 clones listed, approximately 83% were seen once. The sample comprised peripheral blood. Receptor source: a man aged 55 to 70 with acute or convalescent COVID-19. Each CDR3 is given with its conserved first and last residue. A D gene is named only where the DNA matches it firmly. For some rows the clone size is stated as once, few or many, or as a class when expanded; others skip it.

V gene: TRBV5-1; clone size: few; D gene: TRBD1; J gene: TRBJ2-7; CDR3 DNA: TGCGCCAGCAGCCGGGACAGGGGGTCCTACGAGCAGTACTTC; CDR3 protein: CASSRDRGSYEQYF
V gene: TRBV30; clone size: NA; D gene: NA; J gene: TRBJ1-2; CDR3 DNA: TGTGCCTGGAGTGGACAGGAGAAGGACTATGGCTACACCTTC; CDR3 protein: CAWSGQEKDYGYTF
V gene: TRBV5-1; clone size: NA; D gene: TRBD2; J gene: TRBJ2-4; CDR3 DNA: TGCGCCAGCAGCTTGTCAGTAGCGGGGGCGGAAAACATTCAGTACTTC; CDR3 protein: CASSLSVAGAENIQYF
V gene: TRBV5-6; clone size: NA; D gene: TRBD1; J gene: TRBJ2-1; CDR3 DNA: TGTGCCAGCAGCTTGTCCGGACAGGGGAACAATGAGCAGTTCTTC; CDR3 protein: CASSLSGQGNNEQFF
V gene: TRBV11-2; clone size: NA; D gene: TRBD1; J gene: TRBJ1-4; CDR3 DNA: TGTGCCAGCAGCGCTTTGACAGGGGCTTGGGAAAAACTGTTTTTT; CDR3 protein: CASSALTGAWEKLFF
V gene: TRBV9; clone size: NA; D gene: TRBD1; J gene: TRBJ1-1; CDR3 DNA: TGTGCCAGCAGCGGGGGACAGCAGAACACTGAAGCTTTCTTT; CDR3 protein: CASSGGQQNTEAFF
V gene: TRBV5-5; clone size: NA; D gene: NA; J gene: TRBJ2-7; CDR3 DNA: TGTGCCAGCAGCTATACAGGGCGCGAGCAGTACTTC; CDR3 protein: CASSYTGREQYF
V gene: TRBV18; clone size: NA; D gene: NA; J gene: TRBJ2-6; CDR3 DNA: TGTGCCGCTTCCCCTACAGGGAACTCTGGGGCCAACGTCCTGACTTTC; CDR3 protein: CAASPTGNSGANVLTF
V gene: TRBV5-6; clone size: NA; D gene: NA; J gene: TRBJ1-6; CDR3 DNA: TGTGCCAGCAGCTTGGGGACATCCCGTTCACCCCTCCACTTT; CDR3 protein: CASSLGTSRSPLHF
V gene: TRBV28; clone size: NA; D gene: NA; J gene: TRBJ1-1; CDR3 DNA: TGTGCCAGCAGTCTCCGGCCGGGGAACACTGAAGCTTTCTTT; CDR3 protein: CASSLRPGNTEAFF
V gene: TRBV3-1/TRBV3-2; clone size: NA; D gene: TRBD1; J gene: TRBJ1-4; CDR3 DNA: TGTGCCAGCAGCCCCGGGACAGAGGCAACTAATGAAAAACTGTTTTTT; CDR3 protein: CASSPGTEATNEKLFF
V gene: TRBV19; clone size: NA; D gene: NA; J gene: TRBJ2-5; CDR3 DNA: TGTGCCAGTAGCCATACGATCAGGGAGACCCAGTACTTC; CDR3 protein: CASSHTIRETQYF
V gene: TRBV4-1; clone size: once; D gene: NA; J gene: TRBJ1-2; CDR3 DNA: TGCGCCAGCAGCCAAGATGACAACAGCAAAGCCTATGGCTACACCTTC; CDR3 protein: CASSQDDNSKAYGYTF
V gene: TRBV5-4; clone size: NA; D gene: NA; J gene: TRBJ2-1; CDR3 DNA: TGTGCCAGCAGCTTCTCGACTAGCTCCTACAATGAGCAGTTCTTC; CDR3 protein: CASSFSTSSYNEQFF
V gene: TRBV4-1; clone size: NA; D gene: TRBD1; J gene: TRBJ1-1; CDR3 DNA: TGCGCCAGCAGCCGAGTTACAGGGGGATGGTATGAAGCTTTCTTT; CDR3 protein: CASSRVTGGWYEAFF
V gene: TRBV5-8; clone size: few; D gene: NA; J gene: TRBJ1-5; CDR3 DNA: TGTGCCAGCAGCGGACAGAACACCCCGGAGCATTTT; CDR3 protein: CASSGQNTPEHF
V gene: TRBV24-1; clone size: NA; D gene: NA; J gene: TRBJ1-2; CDR3 DNA: TGTGCCACCAGTGGGGCTGGGCAGAGCTATGGCTACACCTTC; CDR3 protein: CATSGAGQSYGYTF
V gene: TRBV19; clone size: NA; D gene: TRBD1; J gene: TRBJ2-2; CDR3 DNA: TGTGCCAGTAGTCATGGGACAGGGGACACCGGGGAGCTGTTTTTT; CDR3 protein: CASSHGTGDTGELFF
V gene: TRBV4-1; clone size: NA; D gene: TRBD1; J gene: TRBJ1-2; CDR3 DNA: TGCGCCAGCAGCCAAGGGGACAGCTTCTATGGCTACACCTTC; CDR3 protein: CASSQGDSFYGYTF
V gene: TRBV6-5; clone size: NA; D gene: TRBD1; J gene: TRBJ2-7; CDR3 DNA: TGTGCCAGCAGCCCCACCGGGACAGGGGTATACGAGCAGTACTTC; CDR3 protein: CASSPTGTGVYEQYF
V gene: TRBV2; clone size: few; D gene: TRBD1; J gene: TRBJ1-6; CDR3 DNA: TGTGCCAGCAGGCAGGGGGACTCCTATAATTCACCCCTCCACTTT; CDR3 protein: CASRQGDSYNSPLHF
V gene: TRBV27; clone size: NA; D gene: TRBD1; J gene: TRBJ2-7; CDR3 DNA: TGTGCCAGCAGTTCAACAGGGGCCCCCCAGTACTTC; CDR3 protein: CASSSTGAPQYF
V gene: TRBV7-8; clone size: NA; D gene: TRBD1; J gene: TRBJ2-5; CDR3 DNA: TGTGCCAGCAGTCATAACAGGGGCGGTGGGACCCAGTACTTC; CDR3 protein: CASSHNRGGGTQYF
V gene: TRBV7-9; clone size: NA; D gene: TRBD1; J gene: TRBJ2-7; CDR3 DNA: TGTGCCAGCAGCTTAGTTGGACAGGGAGTTCGGGAGCAGTACTTC; CDR3 protein: CASSLVGQGVREQYF
V gene: TRBV10-3; clone size: NA; D gene: NA; J gene: TRBJ1-1; CDR3 DNA: TGTGCCATCAGTGCCGGGGTGTTGAACACTGAAGCTTTCTTT; CDR3 protein: CAISAGVLNTEAFF
V gene: TRBV30; clone size: NA; D gene: TRBD2; J gene: TRBJ2-1; CDR3 DNA: TGTGCCTGGAGTGTTCTCTCTAGCGGGGGCAATGAGCAGTTCTTC; CDR3 protein: CAWSVLSSGGNEQFF
V gene: TRBV4-1; clone size: NA; D gene: TRBD2; J gene: TRBJ2-7; CDR3 DNA: TGCGCCAGCAGCCAAGATTTAGGGAGGGGCGAGTACATTTACGAGCAGTACTTC; CDR3 protein: CASSQDLGRGEYIYEQYF
V gene: TRBV7-9; clone size: few; D gene: TRBD1; J gene: TRBJ1-1; CDR3 DNA: TGTGCCAGCAGCCGGGACAGGGGGACCACTGAAGCTTTCTTT; CDR3 protein: CASSRDRGTTEAFF
V gene: TRBV7-3; clone size: NA; D gene: TRBD1; J gene: TRBJ1-1; CDR3 DNA: TGTGCCAGCAGCAGCCAGGACAGGGCAGGTGAAGCTTTCTTT; CDR3 protein: CASSSQDRAGEAFF
V gene: TRBV5-1; clone size: NA; D gene: NA; J gene: TRBJ2-3; CDR3 DNA: TGCGCCAGCACACAGGGCACAGATACGCAGTATTTT; CDR3 protein: CASTQGTDTQYF
V gene: TRBV6-5; clone size: NA; D gene: NA; J gene: TRBJ2-7; CDR3 DNA: TGTGCCAGCAACCTGGACACCCACTCCTACGAGCAGTACTTC; CDR3 protein: CASNLDTHSYEQYF
V gene: TRBV28; clone size: NA; D gene: TRBD1; J gene: TRBJ1-5; CDR3 DNA: TGTGCCAGCAGTCTAACAGGGGTAGTCCAGCCCCAGCATTTT; CDR3 protein: CASSLTGVVQPQHF
V gene: TRBV20-1; clone size: NA; D gene: NA; J gene: TRBJ1-1; CDR3 DNA: TGCAGTGCTAGTGACATGAACACTGAAGCTTTCTTT; CDR3 protein: CSASDMNTEAFF